One and the same sample provided the 21 T cell receptor beta chains below, sequenced in a study of monozygotic twins with inflammatory bowel disease. TCRdb reprocessed the 5' RACE reads; each CDR3 protein has one entry and no DNA is given. This sample carries about 110,000 distinct CDR3 sequences, with around 11% going to the ten biggest clones. The sample consisted of blood. These receptors were collected from a human donor with ulcerative colitis or Crohn's disease, or a healthy co-twin of an affected twin (not recorded which).

This chain uses TRBV7-2 with TRBJ2-3; TCRdb returns TRBD1, unconfirmable since there is no DNA. The CDR3 runs to 17 residues. Per the germline V gene, CDR1 is SGHTA and CDR2 is FQGNSA. CDR3 region: CASSLVAAGGGTDTQYF.

The rearrangement joins TRBV3-1 to TRBJ2-1; absent DNA, TCRdb's TRBD2 call cannot be checked. The CDR3 has 17 amino acids. CDR1 is LGHDT and CDR2 is YNNKEL in the germline V gene (reference sequence). CDR3 in amino acids: CASSRLGEISSYNEQFF.

The chain employs TRBV20-1 and TRBJ2-5; TCRdb indicates TRBD2, and absent DNA this call remains unverified. The CDR3 has 14 residues. Germline V gene sequence: CDR1 DFQATT, CDR2 SNEGSKA (reference sequence). The CDR3 reads CSARVAGVSETQYF.

The chain is built from TRBV3-1 and TRBJ1-6; TCRdb calls TRBD1, which cannot be checked without DNA. Germline V gives CDR1 LGHDT, CDR2 YNNKEL (reference sequence). CDR3 length equals 16 residues. CDR3 residues: CASSRVPGQGDSPLHF.

The chain recombines TRBV4-2 with TRBJ2-3; TCRdb's assignment of TRBD2 cannot be checked, as there is no DNA. The CDR3 spans 14 residues. Germline V CDR1 and CDR2: LGHNA, YNFKEQ. The CDR3 sequence is CASSPSGITDTQYF.

This chain joins TRBV7-7 and TRBJ2-5; the D call of TRBD1 rests on TCRdb alone, since no DNA is present to check it. The CDR3 runs to 13 residues. The V gene's germline CDR1 is SSHAT and CDR2 FNYEAQ (reference sequence). The CDR3 is CASSLDRDETQYF.

The chain links TRBV7-2 to TRBJ2-5; the TRBD1 assignment by TCRdb is unverifiable without DNA. CDR3 length: 14 residues. Germline V lookup: CDR1 SGHTA, CDR2 FQGNSA. The CDR3: CASSLGLREETQYF.

This chain links TRBV11-3 with TRBJ2-5. CDR3 length equals 14 residues. Germline loops: CDR1 SGHNT, CDR2 YENEEA. The CDR3 sequence: CASSLDQVRETQYF.

The chain employs TRBV5-1 and TRBJ2-3; lacking DNA, the TRBD1 call made by TCRdb goes unchecked. The V gene's germline CDR1 is SGHRS and CDR2 YFSETQ. This CDR3 is built from 15 residues. CDR3 region: CASSLATRVTDTQYF.

The genes are TRBV12-3 or TRBV12-4 and TRBJ2-6; TCRdb proposes TRBD1, but this gene call is untestable without DNA. The CDR3 extends over 15 amino acids. The CDR3 loop reads CASSSTGAGANVLTF.

This chain joins TRBV5-1 and TRBJ2-7; TCRdb returns TRBD1, unconfirmable since there is no DNA. The germline V gene has CDR1 SGHRS and CDR2 YFSETQ. The CDR3 is 13 amino acids. This chain's CDR3 is CASSLNRNDEQYF.

V usage is TRBV3-1 and J usage is TRBJ2-2; no DNA is available, so the TRBD2 call from TCRdb remains unchecked. Per germline, CDR1 LGHDT and CDR2 YNNKEL (reference sequence). The CDR3 covers 16 residues. CDR3 protein: CASSPTSGTTTGELFF.

The rearrangement uses TRBV11-2 and TRBJ2-7. CDR3 length: 16 residues. The germline CDR1 and CDR2 sequences are SGHAT and FQNNGV. Here the CDR3 reads CASTTRLRRSSYEQYF.

The CDR3 spells CSARSPRDYEQYF. The chain couples TRBV20-1 to TRBJ2-7; checking the TCRdb D call of TRBD1 is not possible without DNA. The germline gives CDR1 DFQATT, CDR2 SNEGSKA (reference sequence). The CDR3 is 13 residues long.

J is TRBJ2-2 and V is TRBV6-4. Germline-derived CDR1 and CDR2 are MRHNA and SNTAGT. The length of the CDR3 is 14 residues. The CDR3 spells CASSASGSTGELFF.

The chain's CDR3 is CASSSHRGRRSTEAFF. V usage is TRBV28 and J usage is TRBJ1-1; TCRdb's D gene call, TRBD1, goes unchecked for lack of DNA. Per the germline V gene, CDR1 is MDHEN and CDR2 is SYDVKM. CDR3 size: 16 residues.

The chain carries TRBV28 and TRBJ2-7; checking the TCRdb D call of TRBD1 is not possible without DNA. This CDR3 contains 15 residues. Germline values: CDR1 MDHEN, CDR2 SYDVKM. This chain's CDR3 is CASTTGGQGSYEQYF.

The chain recombines TRBV5-1 with TRBJ1-2; the TCRdb call, TRBD1, lacks DNA for checking. This CDR3 region has 14 residues. Per the germline V gene, CDR1 is SGHRS and CDR2 is YFSETQ. CDR3 loop: CASSQGTDNYGYTF.

The chain is built from TRBV12-3 or TRBV12-4 and TRBJ2-3; the TCRdb call, TRBD2, lacks DNA for checking. CDR3 size: 15 residues. CDR3 amino acids: CASRPERRRTDTQYF.

The V gene is TRBV27, the J gene TRBJ2-2; TCRdb names TRBD1, which stays unverified in the absence of DNA. Germline V lookup: CDR1 MNHEY, CDR2 SMNVEV (reference sequence). The CDR3 spans 16 residues. The CDR3: CASSFVRERGTGELFF.

The V and J genes are TRBV19 and TRBJ2-3; TCRdb selects TRBD1, and the lack of DNA leaves this call unchecked. The CDR3 extends over 13 amino acids. Germline CDR1 LNHDA, CDR2 SQIVND (reference sequence). The CDR3: CASSGQYTDTQYF.